This T cell receptor beta chain comes out of a study of T cell clonality in common variable immunodeficiency. Clones were read by immunoSEQ multiplex PCR, and TCRdb kept only the in-frame ones, dropping some. This sample has approximately 60,000 clones, each found more than once. In its sample, this clone was seen many times. Sequencing was done on a sample of peripheral blood mononuclear cells. The sequence was obtained from a person between 18 and 75 years old in good health.

The part of the CDR3 DNA that was read is TGCAGTGCTCAGGACAGGGGGGTAGTTCAGCCC. Its protein is CSAQDRGVVQP. The complete CDR3 protein is CSAQDRGVVQPQHF. The chain combines TRBV20-1 with TRBJ1-5; 10 bases fit TRBD1. The sequenced fragment ends 3 residues before the CDR3 boundary, so the rest is inferred from the germline J gene. The CDR3 spans 14 residues. V was pared by 5 bases and J by 6 bases, with 7 bases of the junction left unmatched. Germline CDR1 DFQATT, CDR2 SNEGSKA (reference sequence).